The 27 T cell receptor beta chains below all came from one sample that was sequenced in a study of T cells in Graves' hyperthyroidism and ophthalmopathy. Amplified TCR beta CDR3 regions came from RNA transcripts. The HTBI primer set drove a first-round RT-PCR of the TCR CDR3. TCRdb re-called the multiplex PCR reads with MiXCR, one entry per CDR3 protein. The sample has 280,000 or so distinct CDR3 sequences, 25% seen once. Sequencing was performed on blood. These receptors were taken from a man in his forties with Graves' hyperthyroidism that later progressed to Graves' ophthalmopathy.

The rearrangement uses TRBV10-3 and TRBJ2-7; D is unresolved. Trimming took off 3 bases at V and 1 base at J, with 7 bases between the two ends. Germline values: CDR1 ENHRY, CDR2 SYGVKD. This CDR3 comprises 13 residues. CDR3 nucleotide sequence: TGTGCCATCAGTGACCGATTATCCTACGAGCAGTACTTC. It encodes CAISDRLSYEQYF.

The V gene is TRBV14, the J gene TRBJ2-2; 7 nucleotides line up with TRBD2. Trimming cost V 4 bases and J 4 bases; bases outside gene matches: 9. Germline-derived CDR1 and CDR2 are SGHDN and FVKESK. The CDR3 loop spans 16 amino acids. Here the CDR3 DNA reads TGTGCCAGCAGCCCTCTGGGGAGCGGGACCACCGGGGAGCTGTTTTTT. It is translated as CASSPLGSGTTGELFF.

As for this clonotype: The junction departs from the called germline gene at one end, perhaps through a read error. This chain joins TRBV6-2 or TRBV6-3 and TRBJ1-1, with TRBD1 matching 7 bases. The CDR3 spans 18 residues. Germline V gives CDR1 MNHEY, CDR2 SVGEGT. The CDR3 loop is CASSYSLILTGRNTEAFF. In DNA form, the CDR3 reads TGTGCCAGCAGTTACTCTCTAATACTGACAGGGAGAAACACTGAAGCCTTCTTT.

This clonotype has at least ten counts. The genes are TRBV24-1 and TRBJ2-7; 8 positions match TRBD2. Germline V gene lookup returns CDR1 KGHDR and CDR2 SFDVKD. Trimming cost V 7 bases and J 6 bases; bases outside gene matches: 1. The CDR3 runs to 11 residues. The chain's CDR3 is CATSRGGEQYF. Written as DNA, the CDR3 is TGTGCCACCAGCCGGGGGGGCGAGCAGTACTTC.

This clonotype was seen only once. This chain connects TRBV28 to TRBJ2-7; maybe TRBD1 (5 bases). Between the trimmed V and J ends, which lost 6 bases and 2 bases, there was a span of 11 bases. CDR1 is MDHEN and CDR2 is SYDVKM in the germline V gene. The CDR3 length is 13 residues. The CDR3 bases are TGTGCCAGCAGAAACAGGAACCCCTACGAGCAGTACTTC. Encoded protein: CASRNRNPYEQYF.

V gene TRBV6-2 or TRBV6-3 combines with J gene TRBJ2-7; D gene uncertain. Looked up from germline, CDR1 is MNHEY and CDR2 is SVGEGT. The CDR3 length is 12 residues. Trimming took 0 bases from V and 5 from J, leaving 5 bases between them. The CDR3 is CASSYSPNEQYF. CDR3 nucleotides: TGTGCCAGCAGTTACTCGCCAAACGAGCAGTACTTC.

The rearrangement uses TRBV6-2 or TRBV6-3 and TRBJ1-1, with D tentatively TRBD1 (6 bases). The germline CDR1 and CDR2 sequences are MNHEY and SVGEGT. Trimming left V 6 bases short and J 0 bases short, with 11 bases between. The CDR3 is 14 amino acids. This CDR3 reads CASRQGRMNTEAFF. As DNA, the CDR3 is TGTGCCAGCAGACAGGGACGGATGAACACTGAAGCTTTCTTT.

This clonotype showed up just a few times. The chain is built from TRBV27 and TRBJ1-1; D ambiguous. Deletions cut 7 bases from V and 1 base from J, with 10 bases between. Germline V gives CDR1 MNHEY, CDR2 SMNVEV (reference sequence). The CDR3 is 13 amino acids. The CDR3: CASIGQPNTEAFF. CDR3 coding DNA: TGTGCCAGCATCGGGCAACCGAACACTGAAGCTTTCTTT.

The chain has TRBV12-3 or TRBV12-4 and TRBJ2-2; D possibly corresponds to TRBD2 (5 bases). The CDR3 runs to 13 residues. Trimming took 6 bases from V and 7 from J, leaving 12 bases between them. The CDR3 sequence: CASSGSRGGELFF. In DNA, the CDR3 is TGTGCCAGCAGCGGGTCCCGGGGCGGGGAGCTGTTTTTT.

This clonotype was seen many times. This chain connects TRBV18 to TRBJ2-5; perhaps D is TRBD1 or TRBD2 (7 bases each). The CDR3 loop spans 16 amino acids. Germline CDR1 KGHSH, CDR2 LQKENI. V was shortened by 2 bases and J by 5 bases, with 18 bases between the two germline ends. CDR3 coding DNA: TGTGCCAGCTCACCAAAAGCGGACAGGCGGGAGGAGACCCAGTACTTC. This encodes CASSPKADRREETQYF. The complete variable domain, with remaining parts taken from reference TRBV18 and TRBJ2-5, reads NAGVMQNPRHLVRRRGQEARLRCSPMKGHSHVYWYRQLPEEGLKFMVYLQKENIIDESGMPKERFSAEFPKEGPSILRIQQVVRGDSAAYFCASSPKADRREETQYFGPGTRLLVL.

This clonotype was found a few times. The rearrangement joins TRBV28 to TRBJ2-7; 9 bases fit TRBD2. With V trimmed by 6 bases and J by 2 bases, 14 bases remained unmatched. The CDR3 extends over 17 amino acids. Germline loops: CDR1 MDHEN, CDR2 SYDVKM. CDR3 amino acids: CASSLPIGLAYPYEQYF. CDR3 bases: TGTGCCAGCAGCCTACCCATCGGACTAGCGTATCCCTACGAGCAGTACTTC.

The V and J genes are TRBV11-2 and TRBJ2-2; D ambiguous. Germline V gene lookup returns CDR1 SGHAT and CDR2 FQNNGV. The CDR3 runs to 15 residues. Between the trimmed V and J ends, which lost 4 bases and 1 base, there was a span of 10 bases. CDR3 sequence reads: CASSSGPMNTGELFF. CDR3 DNA: TGTGCCAGCAGCTCGGGCCCGATGAACACCGGGGAGCTGTTTTTT.

The genes are TRBV5-1 and TRBJ2-7, with D perhaps being TRBD1 or TRBD2 (5 bases each). Looked up from germline, CDR1 is SGHRS and CDR2 is YFSETQ. Trimming left V 4 bases short and J 4 bases short, with 12 bases between. The CDR3 loop spans 13 amino acids. DNA of the CDR3: TGCGCCAGCAGCAGGGGAGTAAATTACGAGCAGTACTTC. Its protein product is CASSRGVNYEQYF.

The sample holds many counts of this clonotype. The chain has TRBV2 and TRBJ2-7; maybe TRBD2 (5 bases). V was pared by 7 bases and J by 3 bases, with 25 bases between. Germline V gene sequence: CDR1 SNHLY, CDR2 FYNNEI. This CDR3 is 17 amino acids long. The chain's CDR3 is CASTAGVEEETFYEQYF. The CDR3 bases are TGTGCCAGCACCGCAGGCGTGGAGGAGGAAACCTTCTACGAGCAGTACTTC.

This clonotype was counted at least ten times. The rearrangement uses TRBV29-1 and TRBJ2-7; D not certain. Germline CDR1 SQVTM, CDR2 ANQGSEA. The germline V and J ends were trimmed by 4 bases and 1 base, with 2 bases remaining between them. The CDR3 loop spans 10 amino acids. The DNA for the CDR3 is TGCAGCGTTGTATCCTACGAGCAGTACTTC. This sequence encodes CSVVSYEQYF.

This chain joins TRBV6-2 or TRBV6-3 and TRBJ2-7, with D uncertain. V dropped 4 bases and J dropped 3 bases, with 10 bases sitting between them. The CDR3 length is 13 residues. In germline, CDR1 is MNHEY, CDR2 SVGEGT. CDR3 residues: CASSLRAVYEQYF. In DNA form, the CDR3 reads TGTGCCAGCAGTTTAAGGGCGGTCTACGAGCAGTACTTC.

The chain couples TRBV20-1 to TRBJ1-1; D unclear. CDR3 length equals 12 residues. V shed 1 base and J shed 1 base, with 4 bases lying between them. The germline V gene has CDR1 DFQATT and CDR2 SNEGSKA (reference sequence). CDR3 protein: CSARGENTEAFF. The CDR3, as DNA: TGCAGTGCTAGAGGAGAGAACACTGAAGCTTTCTTT.

This clonotype was observed at least ten times. The chain is built from TRBV12-3 or TRBV12-4 and TRBJ1-1, with D unresolved. The CDR3 spans 14 residues. Trimming shortened V by 5 bases and J by 10 bases, and 20 bases separated the two germline ends. The DNA of the CDR3 is TGTGCCAGCAGTCCCTATTTTGGCGGGCTCGGAGCTTTCTTT. Translating it yields CASSPYFGGLGAFF.

This chain connects TRBV15 to TRBJ2-7, with TRBD1 as a possible D gene (6 bases). Germline lookup yields CDR1 LNHNV and CDR2 YYDKDF (reference sequence). Trimming took off 4 bases at V and 3 bases at J, with 13 bases between the two ends. This CDR3 is 14 amino acids long. For the CDR3, the DNA is TGTGCCACCAGCATCGACAGGCCAAACTACGAGCAGTACTTC. Translation gives CATSIDRPNYEQYF. The variable domain in full, completed from reference TRBV15 and TRBJ2-7, reads DAMVIQNPRYQVTQFGKPVTLSCSQTLNHNVMYWYQQKSSQAPKLLFHYYDKDFNNEADTPDNFQSRRPNTSFCFLDIRSPGLGDTAMYLCATSIDRPNYEQYFGPGTRLTVT.

In this sample, this clonotype turned up many times. The CDR3, as DNA: TGTGCCAGCAGTTACAGGGGGGACACTGAAGCTTTCTTT. Protein: CASSYRGDTEAFF. The chain recombines TRBV6-5 with TRBJ1-1, with a tentative D call TRBD1 (6 bases). The length of the CDR3 is 13 residues. Germline lookup yields CDR1 MNHEY and CDR2 SVGAGI. V was pared by 2 bases and J by 3 bases, with 7 bases between.

This clonotype was observed at least ten times. V gene TRBV29-1 combines with J gene TRBJ2-7, with D possibly being TRBD1 (6 bases). Trimming removed 5 bases from V and 12 bases from J, with 17 bases in between. The length of the CDR3 is 11 residues. Germline V gene lookup returns CDR1 SQVTM and CDR2 ANQGSEA. Here the CDR3 reads CSVLDSKAMYF. The CDR3 nucleotides are TGCAGCGTTTTGGACAGTAAGGCGATGTACTTC.

This clonotype was seen at least ten times. V usage is TRBV11-3 and J usage is TRBJ2-2; 8 bases are a match to TRBD2. Germline values: CDR1 SGHNT, CDR2 YENEEA. The CDR3 runs 15 residues. Unmatched junction bases numbered 4, after V lost 6 bases and J lost 1 base. The CDR3 here is CASSTSGQNTGELFF. The CDR3 region has the DNA TGTGCCAGCAGTACTAGCGGACAGAACACCGGGGAGCTGTTTTTT.

J is TRBJ2-7 and V is TRBV11-2; 9 bases map to TRBD2. There are 15 residues in the CDR3. Germline assignment: CDR1 SGHAT and CDR2 FQNNGV. V trimming: 8 bases; J trimming: 4 bases; junction bases outside the gene matches: 12. The CDR3 is CASLAGDLAGYEQYF. DNA of the CDR3: TGTGCCAGCTTAGCGGGAGACCTCGCCGGATACGAGCAGTACTTC.

This chain connects TRBV6-2 or TRBV6-3 to TRBJ1-1; possibly TRBD1 for D (6 bases). This CDR3 contains 16 residues. CDR1 and CDR2 from the germline V gene are MNHEY and SVGEGT. V lost 0 bases, J lost 3 bases, and 14 bases lay in between. This CDR3 reads CASSYSVGDTYTEAFF. Here the CDR3 DNA reads TGTGCCAGCAGTTACTCGGTTGGGGACACCTACACTGAAGCTTTCTTT.

Many counts were recorded for this clonotype. J is TRBJ1-5 and V is TRBV18, with D uncertain. CDR3 length: 14 residues. Trimming left V 3 bases short and J 0 bases short, with 6 bases between. Germline V CDR1 and CDR2: KGHSH, LQKENI. CDR3 residues: CASSPGPSNQPQHF. The CDR3 DNA sequence: TGTGCCAGCTCACCGGGTCCTAGCAATCAGCCCCAGCATTTT. Drawing the rest from reference TRBV18 and TRBJ1-5, the complete variable domain is NAGVMQNPRHLVRRRGQEARLRCSPMKGHSHVYWYRQLPEEGLKFMVYLQKENIIDESGMPKERFSAEFPKEGPSILRIQQVVRGDSAAYFCASSPGPSNQPQHFGDGTRLSIL.

This clonotype was seen many times. A much larger clonotype is one base distant, so this may be a read error. This sequence joins TRBV6-1 and TRBJ2-7, with 8 bases that match TRBD1. Per germline, CDR1 MNHNS and CDR2 SASEGT. The CDR3 is 13 residues long. The CDR3 protein is CASGPGQAYERYF. DNA of the CDR3: TGTGCCAGCGGACCGGGACAGGCCTACGAGCGGTACTTC.

The CDR3 is CAWSAGQNSNQPQHF. Here the CDR3 DNA reads TGTGCCTGGAGTGCGGGACAAAATAGCAATCAGCCCCAGCATTTT. V and J are TRBV30 and TRBJ1-5, with D possibly matching TRBD1 (6 bases). With 1 base removed from V and 0 bases from J, the gap between germline ends came to 10 bases. This CDR3 contains 15 residues. Germline V CDR1 and CDR2: GTSNPN, SVGIG (reference sequence).